This TCR beta chain was captured by sequencing in a study of blood T cell repertoires in COVID-19. Study background: Whether acute or convalescent, the COVID-19 samples came from the United States, Italy and Spain. The cDNA or gDNA used as material had been derived from T cells, B-cell-depleted T cells, or PBMCs.

Per germline, CDR1 MNHEY and CDR2 SVGEGT. The length of the CDR3 is 14 residues. The trim removed 4 bases at V and 2 bases at J, leaving 1 base unmatched. The Seattle patients joined while their infection was active and were tracked longitudinally afterward. As originally analysed: Researchers report that nucleated cell counts were estimated from reference gene primer amplification. Profiling relied on immunoSEQ multiplex PCR, and the TCRdb table lists in-frame clones only, not all of them. The V and J calls and the clone size are those of that table, but D and trimming were determined from the DNA. The data show roughly 190,000 clones, more than 80% seen once. This clone was seen only a few times.

This chain uses TRBV6-2 or TRBV6-3 with TRBJ2-5; TRBD2 agrees at 10 bases. Sequenced: peripheral blood. The receptor's source is a woman between 40 and 55 years old with COVID-19, enrolled during active disease. The CDR3 DNA is TGTGCCAGCAGTTTACTAGCGGGGCAAGAGACCCAGTACTTC. It translates to CASSLLAGQETQYF.